The 24 T cell receptor beta chains below were found in one sample sequenced in a study of T-cell reconstitution after alpha-beta-depleted transplantation in children. Unique molecular identifiers were incorporated into the prepared TCRbeta library. In TCRdb, the PCR reads were re-called with MiXCR into one record per CDR3 protein. The sample includes around 580,000 distinct CDR3 sequences, 25% to 30% seen only once; the top ten take approximately 39%. This material consisted of PBMCs, taken before TCRalphabeta/CD19-depleted stem cell transplant. The source of these receptors is a boy younger than two with Wiskott-Aldrich syndrome, due to receive a stem cell transplant.

The V gene is TRBV30, the J gene TRBJ2-7, with TRBD2 identical over 10 bases. Losses at the gene ends were 2 bases for V and 7 bases for J; bases not matched to a gene: 14. In germline, CDR1 is GTSNPN, CDR2 SVGIG (reference sequence). This CDR3 comprises 16 residues. The chain's CDR3 is CAWSTLGLAGVIEQYF. The CDR3 DNA reads TGTGCCTGGAGTACCCTCGGGCTAGCGGGAGTTATTGAGCAGTACTTC. Filled out from reference TRBV30 and TRBJ2-7, the complete variable domain reads SQTIHQWPATLVQPVGSPLSLECTVEGTSNPNLYWYRQAAGRGLQLLFYSVGIGQISSEVPQNLSASRPQDRQFILSSKKLLLSDSGFYLCAWSTLGLAGVIEQYFGPGTRLTVT.

This clonotype was counted a few times. V and J are TRBV10-3 and TRBJ2-5, with D maybe TRBD2 (6 bases). The CDR3 is 13 amino acids. Germline-derived CDR1 and CDR2 are ENHRY and SYGVKD. Deletions cut 2 bases from V and 5 bases from J, with 9 bases between. CDR3 residues: CAISETGGETQYF. CDR3 nucleotides: TGTGCCATCAGTGAGACAGGAGGGGAGACCCAGTACTTC.

The table lists this clonotype with many counts. The rearrangement joins TRBV9 to TRBJ2-1; TRBD1 might be the D (7 bases). Germline V gives CDR1 SGDLS, CDR2 YYNGEE. V was clipped by 0 bases and J by 8 bases, with 15 bases between them. This CDR3 comprises 15 residues. In nucleotides, the CDR3 is TGTGCCAGCAGCGTAGAAGGCAGGGGGGCGGATGAGCAGTTCTTC. It codes for CASSVEGRGADEQFF. Full variable domain (outside the CDR3, taken from reference TRBV9 and TRBJ2-1): DSGVTQTPKHLITATGQRVTLRCSPRSGDLSVYWYQQSLDQGLQFLIQYYNGEERAKGNILERFSAQQFPDLHSELNLSSLELGDSALYFCASSVEGRGADEQFFGPGTRLTVL.

This clonotype turned up a few times. The chain uses TRBV20-1 and TRBJ2-3, with 7 nucleotides matching TRBD2. This CDR3 comprises 16 residues. Germline CDR1 is DFQATT and CDR2 is SNEGSKA (reference sequence). Trimming took 2 bases from V and 2 from J; bases not matched to a gene: 10. CDR3 in DNA: TGCAGTGCTAGACGGGCCCTAGCGGTTTTCACAGATACGCAGTATTTT. It yields the protein CSARRALAVFTDTQYF.

The genes are TRBV28 and TRBJ2-7, with D maybe TRBD2 (7 bases). V was shortened by 8 bases and J by 6 bases, with 20 bases between the two germline ends. The CDR3 spans 14 residues. CDR1 and CDR2 (germline): MDHEN, SYDVKM. CDR3 in amino acids: CASRMVGRGVEQYF. In nucleotides, the CDR3 is TGTGCCAGCCGGATGGTGGGGAGGGGGGTCGAGCAGTACTTC.

The chain couples TRBV5-1 to TRBJ2-1; 12 bases are shared with TRBD2. The CDR3 extends over 18 amino acids. The junction had 12 bases not matched to a gene; V was cut back by 0 bases and J by 8 bases. Germline V gives CDR1 SGHRS, CDR2 YFSETQ. In nucleotides, the CDR3 is TGCGCCAGCAGCTTGGGAGCCTCTAGCGGGAGGGCCCGGGATGAGCAGTTCTTC. Translation: CASSLGASSGRARDEQFF.

V is TRBV20-1 and J is TRBJ2-1, with 11 positions matching TRBD2. The CDR3 loop spans 15 amino acids. V gave up 3 bases and J gave up 9 bases; unmatched junction bases: 10. Germline lookup yields CDR1 DFQATT and CDR2 SNEGSKA (reference sequence). The DNA for the CDR3 is TGCAGTGCTAGCTCCGGGACTAGCGGTTCGATTGAGCAGTTCTTC. Its protein product is CSASSGTSGSIEQFF.

The genes are TRBV5-1 and TRBJ2-1; 10 bases match TRBD2. This CDR3 spans 15 amino acids. V lost 4 bases and J lost 7; bases outside the gene matches: 8. Looked up from germline, CDR1 is SGHRS and CDR2 is YFSETQ. CDR3 sequence reads: CASSIPGLAWNEQFF. DNA for the CDR3: TGCGCCAGCAGCATACCGGGACTAGCGTGGAATGAGCAGTTCTTC.

V gene TRBV5-1 combines with J gene TRBJ2-5; 15 nucleotides align to TRBD2. The germline V gene has CDR1 SGHRS and CDR2 YFSETQ. This CDR3 is 16 amino acids long. Unmatched junction bases numbered 8, after V lost 6 bases and J lost 5 bases. The CDR3 sequence: CASTTGLAGGEETQYF. The DNA of the CDR3 is TGCGCCAGCACTACGGGACTAGCGGGAGGTGAGGAGACCCAGTACTTC.

Only one count was recorded for this clonotype. V gene TRBV7-3 combines with J gene TRBJ1-6; unclear D gene. The V and J ends lost 5 bases and 8 bases respectively, with 10 bases between them. The germline CDR1 and CDR2 sequences are SGHTA and FQGTGA. The CDR3 length is 13 residues. The CDR3 DNA reads as TGTGCCAGCAGCGCCGGTAGCCATTCACCCCTCCACTTT. Translating gives CASSAGSHSPLHF.

The chain couples TRBV3-1 to TRBJ2-3, with TRBD1 matching over 8 bases. The V and J ends lost 5 bases and 3 bases, in that order; junction bases with no gene match: 10. Germline V gives CDR1 LGHDT, CDR2 YNNKEL (reference sequence). This CDR3 is built from 16 residues. CDR3 coding DNA: TGTGCCAGCAGCGGTCGGACAGGGTTGGTGACAGATACGCAGTATTTT. It translates to CASSGRTGLVTDTQYF.

This clonotype was recorded many times. The J gene is TRBJ2-1, the V gene TRBV27, with D perhaps TRBD2 (5 bases). CDR3 length: 13 amino acids. V shed 6 bases and J shed 4 bases, with 10 bases lying between them. Germline V lookup: CDR1 MNHEY, CDR2 SMNVEV (reference sequence). CDR3 nucleotides: TGTGCCAGCAGCTTTACTAGGTACAATGAGCAGTTCTTC. The encoded protein is CASSFTRYNEQFF.

The sample holds a few counts of this clonotype. The V gene is TRBV28, the J gene TRBJ2-1; D remains ambiguous. Germline lookup yields CDR1 MDHEN and CDR2 SYDVKM. The CDR3 is 14 residues long. V lost 7 bases and J lost 4, with 14 bases in between. In DNA, the CDR3 is TGTGCCAGCAATAGGTTTGGTTCGTACAATGAGCAGTTCTTC. It is translated as CASNRFGSYNEQFF.

J is TRBJ2-1 and V is TRBV29-1; possibly TRBD2 for D (6 bases). Germline V gives CDR1 SQVTM, CDR2 ANQGSEA. This CDR3 has 16 amino acids. V gave up 0 bases and J gave up 2 bases, with 14 bases separating them. The CDR3 loop is CSVEDLRGSTYNEQFF. The CDR3 bases are TGCAGCGTTGAAGATCTTCGGGGGAGTACCTACAATGAGCAGTTCTTC.

This clonotype was detected only a few times. The chain combines TRBV3-1 with TRBJ2-5, with D unclear. The V and J ends lost 1 base and 5 bases respectively, with 11 bases between them. Germline CDR1 LGHDT, CDR2 YNNKEL (reference sequence). The CDR3 has 14 amino acids. The CDR3 DNA is TGTGCCAGCAGCCAAGTACGCCCTGGGGAGACCCAGTACTTC. Amino acids: CASSQVRPGETQYF.

V and J are TRBV5-1 and TRBJ2-5, with 7 positions matching TRBD2. Unmatched junction bases numbered 5, after V lost 6 bases and J lost 0 bases. CDR1 is SGHRS and CDR2 is YFSETQ in the germline V gene. The CDR3 runs 14 residues. The CDR3 protein is CASNQRDYQETQYF. CDR3 nucleotide sequence: TGCGCCAGCAACCAGCGGGACTACCAAGAGACCCAGTACTTC.

The V gene is TRBV20-1, the J gene TRBJ2-5; no reliable D call. Germline lookup yields CDR1 DFQATT and CDR2 SNEGSKA (reference sequence). This CDR3 contains 13 residues. V was pared by 1 base and J by 4 bases, with 10 bases between. CDR3 region: CSARVPGPETQYF. The CDR3 DNA reads as TGCAGTGCTAGAGTACCGGGCCCAGAGACCCAGTACTTC.

The chain couples TRBV5-1 to TRBJ2-5, with TRBD2 identical over 10 bases. The CDR3 is 16 amino acids. The germline CDR1 and CDR2 sequences are SGHRS and YFSETQ. Trimming cost V 3 bases and J 2 bases; bases outside gene matches: 7. The CDR3 protein is CASSSGLADIQETQYF. The CDR3 nucleotides are TGCGCCAGCAGCTCTGGACTAGCGGATATTCAAGAGACCCAGTACTTC.

The chain links TRBV5-1 to TRBJ1-1; 7 positions match TRBD1. Germline trimming cut 3 bases from V and 5 bases from J; bases unmatched to any gene: 10. This CDR3 contains 15 residues. Germline CDR1 is SGHRS and CDR2 is YFSETQ. The CDR3 loop is CASSWGRGRHTEAFF. CDR3 in DNA: TGCGCCAGCAGCTGGGGTAGGGGGCGGCATACTGAAGCTTTCTTT.

The chain couples TRBV27 to TRBJ2-5; 10 nucleotides align to TRBD2. The CDR3 consists of 15 residues. The germline V gene encodes CDR1 MNHEY and CDR2 SMNVEV (reference sequence). V lost 6 bases to trimming and J lost 9 bases; unmatched junction nucleotides: 13. CDR3 DNA: TGTGCCAGCAGGACCACAGCGGGAGGGCACTTGGCCCAGTACTTC. Its protein is CASRTTAGGHLAQYF.

The genes are TRBV27 and TRBJ2-7; unclear D gene. The length of the CDR3 is 14 residues. V lost 7 bases, J lost 0 bases, and 13 bases lay in between. Germline V gene data show CDR1 as MNHEY and CDR2 as SMNVEV (reference sequence). CDR3 amino acids: CASTHWGSSYEQYF. As DNA, the CDR3 is TGTGCCAGCACACATTGGGGTAGCTCCTACGAGCAGTACTTC.

The chain has TRBV5-1 and TRBJ2-5; D tentatively reads TRBD1 or TRBD2 (6 bases each). Germline V lookup: CDR1 SGHRS, CDR2 YFSETQ. The CDR3 is 14 amino acids. The ends were cut back, 1 base at V and 1 base at J, with 8 bases in the middle. The CDR3 is CASSLPGAQETQYF. DNA for the CDR3: TGCGCCAGCAGCTTGCCGGGGGCCCAAGAGACCCAGTACTTC.

This clonotype was recorded only once. The chain carries TRBV7-2 and TRBJ2-5, with D possibly TRBD2 on 5 matching bases. V lost 2 bases and J 5 bases, leaving 21 bases between the germline ends. The length of the CDR3 is 17 residues. Germline CDR1 SGHTA, CDR2 FQGNSA. The CDR3 nucleotides read TGTGCCAGCAGCTTACAACAAAGGCTAGCCCGCCGGGAGACCCAGTACTTC. Amino acid sequence: CASSLQQRLARRETQYF.

This clonotype was recorded a few times. The V gene is TRBV29-1, the J gene TRBJ2-2; D remains ambiguous. V lost 3 bases to trimming and J lost 0 bases, with 5 bases between them. The CDR3 sequence is 13 residues long. Germline V gene data show CDR1 as SQVTM and CDR2 as ANQGSEA. CDR3 sequence: CSVDSSNTGELFF. The CDR3 DNA follows: TGCAGCGTTGACAGTTCGAACACCGGGGAGCTGTTTTTT.